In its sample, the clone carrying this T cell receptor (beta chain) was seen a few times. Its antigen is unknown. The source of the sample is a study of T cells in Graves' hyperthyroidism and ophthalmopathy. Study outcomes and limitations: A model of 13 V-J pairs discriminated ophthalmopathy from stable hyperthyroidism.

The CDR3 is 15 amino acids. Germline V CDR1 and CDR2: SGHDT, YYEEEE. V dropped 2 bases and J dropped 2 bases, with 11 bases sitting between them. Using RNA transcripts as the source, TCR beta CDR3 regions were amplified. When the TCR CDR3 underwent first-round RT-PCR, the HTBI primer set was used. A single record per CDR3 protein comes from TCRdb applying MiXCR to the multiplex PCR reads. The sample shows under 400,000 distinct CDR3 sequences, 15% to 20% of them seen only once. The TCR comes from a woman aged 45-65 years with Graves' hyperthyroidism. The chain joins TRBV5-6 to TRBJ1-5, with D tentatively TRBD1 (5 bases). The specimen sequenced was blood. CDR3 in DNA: TGTGCCAGCAGCTTCTCAGGGTATGGCAATCAGCCCCAGCATTTT. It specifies CASSFSGYGNQPQHF.